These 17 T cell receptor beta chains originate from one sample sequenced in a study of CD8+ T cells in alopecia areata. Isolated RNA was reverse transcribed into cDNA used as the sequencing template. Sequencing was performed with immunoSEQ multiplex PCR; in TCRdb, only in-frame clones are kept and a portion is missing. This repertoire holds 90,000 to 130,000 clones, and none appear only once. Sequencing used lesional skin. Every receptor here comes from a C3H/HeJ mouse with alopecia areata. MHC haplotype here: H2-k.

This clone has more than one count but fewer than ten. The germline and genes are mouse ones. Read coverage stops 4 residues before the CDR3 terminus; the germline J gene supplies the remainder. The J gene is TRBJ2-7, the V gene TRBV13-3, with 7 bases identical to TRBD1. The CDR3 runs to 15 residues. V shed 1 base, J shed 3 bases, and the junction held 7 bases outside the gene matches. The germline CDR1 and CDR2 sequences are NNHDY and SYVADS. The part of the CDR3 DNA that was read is TGTGCCAGCAGTGATTGGCCAGGACAGGACTAT. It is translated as CASSDWPGQDY. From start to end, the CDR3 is CASSDWPGQDYEQYF.

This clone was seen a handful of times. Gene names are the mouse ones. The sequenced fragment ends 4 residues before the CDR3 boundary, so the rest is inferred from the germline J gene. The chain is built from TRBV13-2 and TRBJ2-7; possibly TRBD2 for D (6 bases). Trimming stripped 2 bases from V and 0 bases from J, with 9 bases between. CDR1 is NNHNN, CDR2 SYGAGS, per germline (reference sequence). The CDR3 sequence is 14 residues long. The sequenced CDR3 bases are TGTGCCAGCGGTGACTGGGGTATCTCCTAT. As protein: CASGDWGISY. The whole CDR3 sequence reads CASGDWGISYEQYF.

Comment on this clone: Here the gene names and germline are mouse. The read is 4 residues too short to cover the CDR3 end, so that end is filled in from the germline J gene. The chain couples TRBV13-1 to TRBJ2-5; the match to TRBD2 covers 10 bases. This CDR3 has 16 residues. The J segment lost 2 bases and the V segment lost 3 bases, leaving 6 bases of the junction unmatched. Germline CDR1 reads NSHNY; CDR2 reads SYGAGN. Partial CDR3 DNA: TGTGCCAGCAGTGTCCCGACTGGGGGGATCCAAGAC. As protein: CASSVPTGGIQD. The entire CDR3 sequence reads CASSVPTGGIQDTQYF.

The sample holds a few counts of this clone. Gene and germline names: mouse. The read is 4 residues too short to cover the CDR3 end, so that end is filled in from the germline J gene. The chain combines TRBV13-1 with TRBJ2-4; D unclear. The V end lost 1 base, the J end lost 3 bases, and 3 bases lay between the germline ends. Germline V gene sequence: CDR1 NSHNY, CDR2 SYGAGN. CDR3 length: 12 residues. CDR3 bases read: TGTGCCAGCAGTGATCTGCAAAAC. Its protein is CASSDLQN. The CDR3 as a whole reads CASSDLQNTLYF.

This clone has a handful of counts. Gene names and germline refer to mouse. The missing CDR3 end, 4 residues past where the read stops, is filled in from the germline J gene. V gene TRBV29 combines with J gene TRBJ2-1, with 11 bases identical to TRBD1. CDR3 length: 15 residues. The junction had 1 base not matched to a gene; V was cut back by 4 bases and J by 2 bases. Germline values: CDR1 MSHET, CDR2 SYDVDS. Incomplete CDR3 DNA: TGTGCTAGCAGTTCGGGACAGGGGGACTATGCT. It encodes CASSSGQGDYA. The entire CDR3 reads CASSSGQGDYAEQFF. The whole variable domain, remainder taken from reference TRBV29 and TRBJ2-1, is DMKVTQMPRYLIKRMGENVLLECGQDMSHETMYWYRQDPGLGLQLIYISYDVDSNSEGDIPKGYRVSRKKREHFSLILDSAKTNQTSVYFCASSSGQGDYAEQFFGPGTRLTVL.

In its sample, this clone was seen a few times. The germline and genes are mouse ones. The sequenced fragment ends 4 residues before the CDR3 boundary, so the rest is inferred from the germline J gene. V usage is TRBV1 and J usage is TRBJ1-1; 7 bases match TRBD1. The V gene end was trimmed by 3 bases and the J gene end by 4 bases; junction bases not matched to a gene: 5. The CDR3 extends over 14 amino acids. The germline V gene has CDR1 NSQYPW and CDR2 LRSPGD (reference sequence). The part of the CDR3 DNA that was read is TGCACCTGCAGTGCGACAGGGATAGCCACA. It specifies CTCSATGIAT. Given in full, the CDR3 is CTCSATGIATEVFF.

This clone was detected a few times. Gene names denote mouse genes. The covered CDR3 bases are TGTGCCAGCAGTGCCCAGGGGGCTGGTCAAAAC. Its protein is CASSAQGAGQN. The whole CDR3 sequence reads CASSAQGAGQNTLYF. The genes are TRBV13-3 and TRBJ2-4, with 8 positions matching TRBD1. From the germline J gene comes the end of the CDR3, since the read stops 4 residues before it. This CDR3 has 15 residues. After removal of 3 bases from V and 1 base from J, the junction contained 4 bases not matched to a gene. Germline V gene lookup returns CDR1 NNHDY and CDR2 SYVADS.

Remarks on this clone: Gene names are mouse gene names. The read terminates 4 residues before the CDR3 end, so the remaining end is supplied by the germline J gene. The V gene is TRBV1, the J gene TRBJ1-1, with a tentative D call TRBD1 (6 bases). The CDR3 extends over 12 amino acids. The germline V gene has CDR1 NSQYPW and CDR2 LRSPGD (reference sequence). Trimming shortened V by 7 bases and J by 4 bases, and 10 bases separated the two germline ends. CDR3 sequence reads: CTCTTDSTEVFF. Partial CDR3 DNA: TGCACCTGCACCACGGACAGCACA.

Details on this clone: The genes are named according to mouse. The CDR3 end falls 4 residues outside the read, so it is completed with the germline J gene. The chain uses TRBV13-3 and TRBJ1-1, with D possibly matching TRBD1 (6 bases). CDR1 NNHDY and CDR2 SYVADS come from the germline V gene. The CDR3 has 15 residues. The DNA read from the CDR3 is TGTGCCAGCAGTGAGCGAACAGGGCCCACGGCA. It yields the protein CASSERTGPTA. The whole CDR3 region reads CASSERTGPTAEVFF.

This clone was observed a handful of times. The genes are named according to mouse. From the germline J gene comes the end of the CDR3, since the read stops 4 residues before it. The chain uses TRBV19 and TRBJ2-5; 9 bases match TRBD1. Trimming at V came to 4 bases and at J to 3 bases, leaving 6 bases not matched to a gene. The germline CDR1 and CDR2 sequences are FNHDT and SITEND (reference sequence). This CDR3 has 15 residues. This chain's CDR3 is CASSLLGTGQDTQYF. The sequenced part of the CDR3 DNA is TGTGCCAGCAGTCTCCTCGGGACAGGGCAAGAC.

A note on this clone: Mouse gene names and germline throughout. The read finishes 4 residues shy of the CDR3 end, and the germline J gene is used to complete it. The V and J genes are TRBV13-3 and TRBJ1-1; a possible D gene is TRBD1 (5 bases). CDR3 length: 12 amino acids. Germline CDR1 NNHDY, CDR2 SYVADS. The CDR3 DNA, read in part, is TGTGCCAGCAGTCTCCTGACAGTA. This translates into CASSLLTV. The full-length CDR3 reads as CASSLLTVEVFF.

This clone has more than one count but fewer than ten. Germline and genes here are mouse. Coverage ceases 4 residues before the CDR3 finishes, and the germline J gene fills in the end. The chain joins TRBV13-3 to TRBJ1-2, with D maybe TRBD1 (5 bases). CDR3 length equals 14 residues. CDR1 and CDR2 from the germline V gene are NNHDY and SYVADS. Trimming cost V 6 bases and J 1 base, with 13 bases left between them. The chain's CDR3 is CASTSRTKNSDYTF. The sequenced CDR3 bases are TGTGCCAGCACGTCCAGGACAAAAAACTCC.

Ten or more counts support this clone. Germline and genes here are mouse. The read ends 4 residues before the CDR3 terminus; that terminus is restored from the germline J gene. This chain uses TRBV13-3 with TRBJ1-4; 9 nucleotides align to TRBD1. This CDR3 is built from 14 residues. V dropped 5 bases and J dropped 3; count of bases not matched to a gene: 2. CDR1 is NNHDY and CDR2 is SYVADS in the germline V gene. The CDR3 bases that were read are TGTGCCAGCAGCTACAGGGGGCCCAACGAA. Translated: CASSYRGPNE. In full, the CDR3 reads CASSYRGPNERLFF.

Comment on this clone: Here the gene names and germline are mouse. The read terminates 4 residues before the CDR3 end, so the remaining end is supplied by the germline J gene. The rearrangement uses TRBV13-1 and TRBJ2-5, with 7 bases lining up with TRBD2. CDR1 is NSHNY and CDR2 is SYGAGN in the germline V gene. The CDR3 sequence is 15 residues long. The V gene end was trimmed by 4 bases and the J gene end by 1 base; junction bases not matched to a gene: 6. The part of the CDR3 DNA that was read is TGTGCCAGCAGTCACAAAACTGGGGACCAAGAC. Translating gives CASSHKTGDQD. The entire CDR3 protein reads CASSHKTGDQDTQYF.

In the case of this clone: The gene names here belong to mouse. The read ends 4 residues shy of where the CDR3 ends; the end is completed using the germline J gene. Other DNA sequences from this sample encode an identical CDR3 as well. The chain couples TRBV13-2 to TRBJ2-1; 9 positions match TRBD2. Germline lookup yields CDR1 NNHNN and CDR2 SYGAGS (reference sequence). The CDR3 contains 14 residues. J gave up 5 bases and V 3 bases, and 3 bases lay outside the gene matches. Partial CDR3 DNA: TGTGCCAGCGGTGGTCTGGGGGGGGATGCT. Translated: CASGGLGGDA. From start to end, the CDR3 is CASGGLGGDAEQFF.

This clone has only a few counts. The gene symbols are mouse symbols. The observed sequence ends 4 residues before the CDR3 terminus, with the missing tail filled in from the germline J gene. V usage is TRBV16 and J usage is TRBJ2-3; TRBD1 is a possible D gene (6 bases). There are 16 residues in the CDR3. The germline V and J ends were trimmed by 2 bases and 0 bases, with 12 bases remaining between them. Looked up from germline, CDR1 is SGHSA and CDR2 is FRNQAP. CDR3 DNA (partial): TGTGCAAGCAGCTTACCGGACAGATCTAGTGCAGAA. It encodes CASSLPDRSSAE. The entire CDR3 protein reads CASSLPDRSSAETLYF.

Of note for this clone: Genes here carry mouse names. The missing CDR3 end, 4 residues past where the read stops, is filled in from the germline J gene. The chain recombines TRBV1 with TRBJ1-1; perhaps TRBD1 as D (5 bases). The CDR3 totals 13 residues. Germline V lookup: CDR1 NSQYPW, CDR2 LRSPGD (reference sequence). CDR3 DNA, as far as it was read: TGCACCTGCAGTGCCGACCCAGGGTCA. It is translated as CTCSADPGS. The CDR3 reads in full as CTCSADPGSEVFF.